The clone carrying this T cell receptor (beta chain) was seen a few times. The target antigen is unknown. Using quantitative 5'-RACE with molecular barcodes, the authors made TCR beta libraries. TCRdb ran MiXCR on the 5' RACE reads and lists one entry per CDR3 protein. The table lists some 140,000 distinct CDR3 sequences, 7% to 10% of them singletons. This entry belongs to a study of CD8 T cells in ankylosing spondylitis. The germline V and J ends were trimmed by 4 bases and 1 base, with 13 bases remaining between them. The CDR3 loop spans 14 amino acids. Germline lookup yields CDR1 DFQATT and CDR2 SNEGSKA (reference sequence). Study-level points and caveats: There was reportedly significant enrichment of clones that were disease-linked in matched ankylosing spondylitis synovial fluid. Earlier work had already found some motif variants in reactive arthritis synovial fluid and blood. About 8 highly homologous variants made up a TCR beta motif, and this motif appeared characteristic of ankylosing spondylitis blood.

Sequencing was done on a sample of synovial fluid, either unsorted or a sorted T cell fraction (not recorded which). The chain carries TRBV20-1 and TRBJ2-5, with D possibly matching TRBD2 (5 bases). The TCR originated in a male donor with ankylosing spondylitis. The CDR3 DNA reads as TGCAGTGCTATTAACCCTAGCCTCCAAGAGACCCAGTACTTC. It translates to CSAINPSLQETQYF.